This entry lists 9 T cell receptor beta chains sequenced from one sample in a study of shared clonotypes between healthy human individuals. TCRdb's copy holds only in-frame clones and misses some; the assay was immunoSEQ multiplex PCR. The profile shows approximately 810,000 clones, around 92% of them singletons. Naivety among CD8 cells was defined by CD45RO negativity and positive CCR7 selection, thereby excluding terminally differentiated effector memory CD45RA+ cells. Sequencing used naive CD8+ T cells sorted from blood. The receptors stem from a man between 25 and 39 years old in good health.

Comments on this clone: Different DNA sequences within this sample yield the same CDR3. For the CDR3, the DNA is TGTGCCAGCAGCTTGGGGCGAGGGGGCAATCAGCCCCAGCATTTT. This sequence encodes CASSLGRGGNQPQHF. The genes are TRBV7-2 and TRBJ1-5, with a weak D call TRBD1 (5 bases). The germline gives CDR1 SGHTA, CDR2 FQGNSA. This CDR3 region has 15 residues. The ends were cut back, 3 bases at V and 2 bases at J, with 11 bases in the middle.

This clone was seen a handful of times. CDR3 DNA sequence: TGTGCCAGCAGCTCAACAGCGGGAGCGGCCTACAATGAGCAGTTCTTC. It is translated as CASSSTAGAAYNEQFF. This chain connects TRBV7-9 to TRBJ2-1; TRBD2 agrees at 8 bases. Trimming removed 4 bases from V and 2 bases from J; junction bases left unmatched: 7. From germline, CDR1 is SEHNR and CDR2 FQNEAQ (reference sequence). This CDR3 has 16 amino acids.

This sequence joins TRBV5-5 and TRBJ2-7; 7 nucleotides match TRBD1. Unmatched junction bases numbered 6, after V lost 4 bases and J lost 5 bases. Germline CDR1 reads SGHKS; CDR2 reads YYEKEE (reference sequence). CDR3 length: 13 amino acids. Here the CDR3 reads CASSPTGTHEQYF. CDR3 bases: TGTGCCAGCAGCCCGACAGGGACCCACGAGCAGTACTTC.

CDR3 sequence (DNA): TGCGCCAGCAGCCACTTTAGCGGGTCCGGCTACGAGCAGTACTTC. Protein: CASSHFSGSGYEQYF. V and J are TRBV4-1 and TRBJ2-7, with TRBD2 identical over 7 bases. V lost 3 bases and J lost 3; bases outside the gene matches: 8. Germline assignment: CDR1 MGHRA and CDR2 YSYEKL. The CDR3 is 15 residues long.

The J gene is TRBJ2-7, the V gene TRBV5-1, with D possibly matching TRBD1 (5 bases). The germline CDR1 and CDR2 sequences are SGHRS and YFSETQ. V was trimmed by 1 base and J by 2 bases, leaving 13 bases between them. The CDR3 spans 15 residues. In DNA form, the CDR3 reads TGCGCCAGCAGCTTGACAGGCGGCCTCACCTACGAGCAGTACTTC. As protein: CASSLTGGLTYEQYF.

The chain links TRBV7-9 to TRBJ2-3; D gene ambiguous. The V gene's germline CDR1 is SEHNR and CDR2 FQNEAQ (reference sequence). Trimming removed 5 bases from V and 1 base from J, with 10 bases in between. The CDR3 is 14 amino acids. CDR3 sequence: CASSGSYRTDTQYF. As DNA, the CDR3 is TGTGCCAGCAGCGGCAGTTATCGCACAGATACGCAGTATTTT.

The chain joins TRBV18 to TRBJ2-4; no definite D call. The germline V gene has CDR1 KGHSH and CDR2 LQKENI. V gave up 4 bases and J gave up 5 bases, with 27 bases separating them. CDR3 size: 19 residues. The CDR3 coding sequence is TGTGCCAGCTCACACACACCCCCTTGGTTGTTGGAACAAGAAAACATTCAGTACTTC. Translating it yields CASSHTPPWLLEQENIQYF.

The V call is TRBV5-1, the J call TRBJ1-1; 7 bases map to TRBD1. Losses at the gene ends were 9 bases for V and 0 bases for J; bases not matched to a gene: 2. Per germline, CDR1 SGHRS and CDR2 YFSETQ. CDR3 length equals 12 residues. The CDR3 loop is CAIDRVNTEAFF. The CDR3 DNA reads TGCGCCATCGACAGGGTGAACACTGAAGCTTTCTTT.

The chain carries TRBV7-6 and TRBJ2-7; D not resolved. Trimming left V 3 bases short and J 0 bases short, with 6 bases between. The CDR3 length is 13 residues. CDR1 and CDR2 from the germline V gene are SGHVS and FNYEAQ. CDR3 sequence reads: CASSLGISYEQYF. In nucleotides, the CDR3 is TGTGCCAGCAGCTTGGGGATCTCCTACGAGCAGTACTTC.